The T cell receptor beta chain described here comes from a study of T cell clonotyping in hematopoietic cell transplantation (dated by TCRdb to the early 2020s). As for the study more broadly: The study collected approximately 130 blood samples from 30 to 35 consecutive transplant recipients and their related donors. Patients were recruited between 2015 and early 2017 and followed until September 2020 or death. Paper-wide results and their limitations: The sample size was limited, and because cells were not sorted, the contributions of CD4 and CD8 repertoires could not be separated. Recipient repertoires showed only a small fraction of overlap with donor repertoires, and over 97% appeared de novo at the given depth. Inverse Simpson Index values from donors and from recipients before transplant predicted broader TCR repertoire diversity after transplant. Recipient TCR diversity fell after transplant, with pathologically expanded clonotypes rising progressively from day 30 to day 180.

The immunoSEQ assay, a bias-controlled multiplex PCR with V- and J-specific primers, was used to amplify TCR beta CDR3 regions from genomic DNA. In a second PCR step, a proprietary barcode and Illumina adapter sequences were attached to the CDR3 amplicons. An Illumina MiSeq instrument was used for sequencing of the CDR3 libraries. Concerning the study's data processing: immunoSEQ Analyzer 3.0 was used for export and quality control, with R Bioconductor and Immunarch used for downstream analyses. Only productive rearrangements in the normalized downsampled data set were used to calculate repertoire metrics. Clonotypes larger than 5 templates in the normalized cohort were defined as pathologically expanded. The Inverse Simpson Index served as the measure of repertoire diversity. To capture all clonotypes, CMV-specificity analyses were performed on the non-normalized data set. TCRdb's version of the immuneACCESS table is confined to in-frame rearrangements and falls short of the full clone set. An unresolved V gene accounts for under half of the shortfall where checked; the remainder is of unknown origin. V, J and clone size are those of that table, while D and trimming were read from the DNA. The sample table contains 10,000 to 15,000 clones; only one count was recorded for more than 80% of them. Around 1.3% of the sample is held by the ten biggest clonotypes.

Concerning this clone: It lacks a known antigen. Base qualities were left out, and no much larger clone turns up one base away.

CDR1 and CDR2 are read off the germline V gene as ENHRY and SYGVKD. V drops 5 bases and J drops 7 bases, leaving 18 bases in between. The CDR3 has 16 amino acids, counting the end cysteine and phenylalanine. Kept here is only the CDR3 DNA, which spans 48 bases and is read in frame from base 1. Blood samples for TCR beta sequencing were given by related transplant donors. Using Nuclei Lysis Solution, genomic DNA was extracted from unfractionated peripheral blood mononuclear cells that were either fresh or cryopreserved. The TCR sequence derives from a man younger than 45 in good health. Some clones in this sample may be carry-over from other donors' samples. The sequenced material came from peripheral blood mononuclear cells. The rearranged segments are TRBV10-3 and TRBJ1-6; a weak D assignment points to TRBD1 (6 bases agree). Here is the DNA: TGTGCCATCAGTCAGCCGGGACAAGGGAAGAATTCACCCCTCCACTTT. Translated, it gives CAISQPGQGKNSPLHF.